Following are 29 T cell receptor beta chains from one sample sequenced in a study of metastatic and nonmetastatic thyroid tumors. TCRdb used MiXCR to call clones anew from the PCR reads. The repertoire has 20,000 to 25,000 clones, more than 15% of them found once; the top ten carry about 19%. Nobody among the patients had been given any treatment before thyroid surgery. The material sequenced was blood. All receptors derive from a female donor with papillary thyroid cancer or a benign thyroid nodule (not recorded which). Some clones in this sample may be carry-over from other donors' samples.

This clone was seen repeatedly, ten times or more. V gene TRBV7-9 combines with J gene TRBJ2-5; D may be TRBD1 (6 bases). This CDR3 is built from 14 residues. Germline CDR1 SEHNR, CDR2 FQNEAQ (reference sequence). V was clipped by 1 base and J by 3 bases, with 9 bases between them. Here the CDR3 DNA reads TGTGCCAGCAGCTTAGTAAGGACAGAAGAGACCCAGTACTTC. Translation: CASSLVRTEETQYF.

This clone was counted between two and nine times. The DNA for the CDR3 is TGTGCCAGCAGGTGGGGGTCTAATGAAAAACTGTTTTTT. Its protein product is CASRWGSNEKLFF. This rearrangement joins TRBV28 to TRBJ1-4; TRBD1 is a possible D gene (5 bases). The germline V gene encodes CDR1 MDHEN and CDR2 SYDVKM. The CDR3 runs to 13 residues. V lost 6 bases, J lost 3 bases, and 8 bases lay in between. Looking up the rest from reference TRBV28 and TRBJ1-4 gives the full variable domain: DVKVTQSSRYLVKRTGEKVFLECVQDMDHENMFWYRQDPGLGLRLIYFSYDVKMKEKGDIPEGYSVSREKKERFSLILESASTNQTSMYLCASRWGSNEKLFFGSGTQLSVL.

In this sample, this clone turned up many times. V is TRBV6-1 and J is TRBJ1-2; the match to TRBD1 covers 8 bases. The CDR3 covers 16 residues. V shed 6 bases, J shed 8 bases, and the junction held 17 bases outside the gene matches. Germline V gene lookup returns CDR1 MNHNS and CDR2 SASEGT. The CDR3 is CASRPTGEDRVVGYTF. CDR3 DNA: TGTGCCAGCAGACCCACCGGAGAGGACAGGGTTGTCGGCTACACCTTC.

The CDR3 sequence is CASGAGEAMWYEQYF. Written as DNA, the CDR3 is TGTGCCAGCGGGGCGGGAGAAGCAATGTGGTACGAGCAGTACTTC. The J gene is TRBJ2-7, the V gene TRBV9; 7 positions agree with TRBD2. The CDR3 extends over 15 amino acids. The trim removed 7 bases at V and 4 bases at J, leaving 14 bases unmatched. Germline CDR1 and CDR2: SGDLS and YYNGEE.

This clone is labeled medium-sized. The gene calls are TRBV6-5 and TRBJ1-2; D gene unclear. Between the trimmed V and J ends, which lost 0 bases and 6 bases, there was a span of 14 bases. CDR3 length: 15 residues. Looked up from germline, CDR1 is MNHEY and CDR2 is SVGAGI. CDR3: CASSYSMGKGNGYTF. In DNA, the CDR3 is TGTGCCAGCAGTTACTCAATGGGAAAAGGAAATGGCTACACCTTC.

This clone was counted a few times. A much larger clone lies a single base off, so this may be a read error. CDR3 loop: CASSLGGGRTPRDQFF. DNA of the CDR3: TGTGCCAGCAGCTTAGGTGGGGGGCGGACTCCCCGTGATCAGTTCTTC. The chain recombines TRBV11-1 with TRBJ2-1, with D perhaps TRBD1 or TRBD2 (6 bases each). V lost 1 base and J lost 13, with 23 bases in between. CDR3 length equals 16 residues. The germline V gene has CDR1 SGHAT and CDR2 FQDESV (reference sequence).

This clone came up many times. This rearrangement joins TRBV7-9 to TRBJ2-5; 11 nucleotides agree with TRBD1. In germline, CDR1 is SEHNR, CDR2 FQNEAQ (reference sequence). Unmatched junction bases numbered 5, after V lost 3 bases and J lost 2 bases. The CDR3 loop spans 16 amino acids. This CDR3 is CASSFRDRGVQETQYF. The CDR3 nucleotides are TGTGCCAGCAGCTTCCGGGACAGGGGGGTGCAAGAGACCCAGTACTTC.

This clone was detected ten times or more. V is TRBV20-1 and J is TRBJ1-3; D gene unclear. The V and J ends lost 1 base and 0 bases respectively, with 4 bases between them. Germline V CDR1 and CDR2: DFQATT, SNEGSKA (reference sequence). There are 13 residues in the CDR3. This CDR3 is CSARVTSGNTIYF. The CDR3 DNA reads TGCAGTGCTAGAGTCACCTCTGGAAACACCATATATTTT.

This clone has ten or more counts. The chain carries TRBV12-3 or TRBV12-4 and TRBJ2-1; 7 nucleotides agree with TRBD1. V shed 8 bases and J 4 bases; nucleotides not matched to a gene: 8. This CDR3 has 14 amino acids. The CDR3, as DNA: TGTGCCAGCGGACCCCGGGACAGATACAATGAGCAGTTCTTC. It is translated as CASGPRDRYNEQFF.

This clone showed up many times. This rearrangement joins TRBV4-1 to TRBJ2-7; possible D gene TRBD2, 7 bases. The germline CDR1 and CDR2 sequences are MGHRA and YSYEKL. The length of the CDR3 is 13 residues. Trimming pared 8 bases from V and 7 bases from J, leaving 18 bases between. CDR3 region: CASPRGGVEEQYF. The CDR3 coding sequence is TGCGCCAGCCCCAGGGGAGGGGTGGAGGAGCAGTACTTC.

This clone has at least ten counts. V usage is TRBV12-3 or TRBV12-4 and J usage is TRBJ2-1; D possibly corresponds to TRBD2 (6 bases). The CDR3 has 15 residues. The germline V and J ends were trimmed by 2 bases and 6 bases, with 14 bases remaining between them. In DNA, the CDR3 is TGTGCCAGCAGTTTAAGGAGGGAAGCCGGCAATGAGCAGTTCTTC. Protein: CASSLRREAGNEQFF.

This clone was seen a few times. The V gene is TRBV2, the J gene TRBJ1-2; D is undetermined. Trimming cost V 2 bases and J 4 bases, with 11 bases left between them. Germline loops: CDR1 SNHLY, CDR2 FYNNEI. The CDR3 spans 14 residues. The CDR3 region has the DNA TGTGCCAGCAGTGAACTGCCAAACTCCTATGGCTACACCTTC. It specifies CASSELPNSYGYTF.

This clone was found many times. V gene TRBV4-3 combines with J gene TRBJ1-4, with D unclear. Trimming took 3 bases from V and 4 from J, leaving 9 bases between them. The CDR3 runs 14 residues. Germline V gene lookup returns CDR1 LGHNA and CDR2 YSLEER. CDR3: CASSQEGRNEKLFF. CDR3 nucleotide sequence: TGCGCCAGCAGCCAGGAGGGCCGTAATGAAAAACTGTTTTTT.

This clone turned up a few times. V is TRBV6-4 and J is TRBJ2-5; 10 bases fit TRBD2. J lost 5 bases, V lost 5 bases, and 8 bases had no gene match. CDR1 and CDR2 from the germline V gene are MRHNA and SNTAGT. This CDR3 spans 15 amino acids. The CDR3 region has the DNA TGTGCCAGCAGTCGTGCTAGCGGGAGTAGTGAGACCCAGTACTTC. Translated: CASSRASGSSETQYF.

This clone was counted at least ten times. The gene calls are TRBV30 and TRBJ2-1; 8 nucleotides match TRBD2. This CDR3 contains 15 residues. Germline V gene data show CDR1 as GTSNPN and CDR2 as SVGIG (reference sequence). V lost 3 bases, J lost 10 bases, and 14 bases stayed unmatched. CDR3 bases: TGTGCCTGGAGCTTAACCGGGACTAGTAGAGGAGAGCAGTTCTTC. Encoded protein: CAWSLTGTSRGEQFF.

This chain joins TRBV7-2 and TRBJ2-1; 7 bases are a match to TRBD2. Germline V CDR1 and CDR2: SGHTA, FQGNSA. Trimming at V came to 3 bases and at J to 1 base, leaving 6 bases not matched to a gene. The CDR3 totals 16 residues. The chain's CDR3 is CASSFAWGGSYNEQFF. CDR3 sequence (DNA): TGTGCCAGCAGCTTCGCGTGGGGGGGGTCCTACAATGAGCAGTTCTTC.

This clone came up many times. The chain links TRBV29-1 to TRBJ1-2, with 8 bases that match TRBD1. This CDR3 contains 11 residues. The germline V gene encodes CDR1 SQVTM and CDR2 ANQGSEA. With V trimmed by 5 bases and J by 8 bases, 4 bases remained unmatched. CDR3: CSVWTGYGYTF. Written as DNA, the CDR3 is TGCAGCGTTTGGACAGGGTACGGCTACACCTTC.

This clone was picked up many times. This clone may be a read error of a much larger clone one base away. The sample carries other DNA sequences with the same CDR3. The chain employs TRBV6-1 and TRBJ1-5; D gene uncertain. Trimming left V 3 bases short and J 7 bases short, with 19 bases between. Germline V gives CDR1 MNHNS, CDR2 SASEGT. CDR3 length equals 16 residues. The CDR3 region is CASSEKEGVGGQPQHF. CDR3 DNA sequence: TGTGCCAGCAGTGAGAAGGAAGGAGTGGGAGGGCAGCCCCAGCATTTT.

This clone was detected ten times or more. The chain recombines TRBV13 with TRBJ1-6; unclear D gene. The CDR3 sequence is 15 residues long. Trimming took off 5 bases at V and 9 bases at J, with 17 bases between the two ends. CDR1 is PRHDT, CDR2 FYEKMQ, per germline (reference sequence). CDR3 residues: CASSRAEGGGSPLHF. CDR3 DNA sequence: TGTGCCAGCAGCCGTGCGGAGGGAGGAGGTTCACCCCTCCACTTT.

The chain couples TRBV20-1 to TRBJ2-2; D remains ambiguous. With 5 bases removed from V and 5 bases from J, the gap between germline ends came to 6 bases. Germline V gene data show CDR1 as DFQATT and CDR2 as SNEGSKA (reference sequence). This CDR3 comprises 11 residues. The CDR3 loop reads CSAPYTGELFF. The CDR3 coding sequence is TGCAGTGCTCCCTATACCGGGGAGCTGTTTTTT.

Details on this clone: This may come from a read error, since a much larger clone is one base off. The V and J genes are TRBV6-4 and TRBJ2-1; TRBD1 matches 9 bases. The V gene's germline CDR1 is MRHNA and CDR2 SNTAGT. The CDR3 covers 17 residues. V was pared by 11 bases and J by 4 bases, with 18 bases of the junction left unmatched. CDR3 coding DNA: TGTGCCGGCAAAGCCCTCTCCCTGGGACAGGGATACAATGAGCAGTTCTTC. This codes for CAGKALSLGQGYNEQFF.

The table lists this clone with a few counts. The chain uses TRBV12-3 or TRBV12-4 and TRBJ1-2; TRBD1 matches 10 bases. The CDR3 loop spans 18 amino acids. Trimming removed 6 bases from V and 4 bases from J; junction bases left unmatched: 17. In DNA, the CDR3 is TGTGCCAGCAGGCGTTACCGACAGGGGGCCTCAGAAATCTATGGCTACACCTTC. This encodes CASRRYRQGASEIYGYTF.

The CDR3 DNA follows: TGTGCCAGCAGCCTATCAATGCTAGGACAAGAGACCCAGTACTTC. Protein: CASSLSMLGQETQYF. The V call is TRBV4-2, the J call TRBJ2-5; no definite D call. The germline CDR1 and CDR2 sequences are LGHNA and YNFKEQ. The CDR3 spans 15 residues. The ends were cut back, 4 bases at V and 2 bases at J, with 14 bases in the middle.

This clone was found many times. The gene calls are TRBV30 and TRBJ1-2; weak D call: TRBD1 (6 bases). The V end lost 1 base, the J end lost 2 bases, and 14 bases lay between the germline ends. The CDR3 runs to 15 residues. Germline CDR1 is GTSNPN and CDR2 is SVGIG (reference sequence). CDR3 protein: CAWSDLQGWNYGYTF. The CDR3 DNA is TGTGCCTGGAGTGACCTACAGGGTTGGAACTATGGCTACACCTTC.

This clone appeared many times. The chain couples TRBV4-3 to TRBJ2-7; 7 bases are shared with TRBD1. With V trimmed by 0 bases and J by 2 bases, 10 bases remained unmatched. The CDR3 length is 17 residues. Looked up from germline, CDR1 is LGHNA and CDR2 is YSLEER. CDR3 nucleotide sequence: TGCGCCAGCAGCCAAGATCGAGTGAGAACAGGGGCCTACGAGCAGTACTTC. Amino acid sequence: CASSQDRVRTGAYEQYF.

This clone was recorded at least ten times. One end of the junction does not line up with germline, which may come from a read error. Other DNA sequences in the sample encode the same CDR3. The CDR3: CALRRGPEEQYF. The DNA for the CDR3 is TGTGCCCTTCGTCGGGGCCCCGAGGAGCAGTACTTT. J is TRBJ2-7 and V is TRBV10-3, with D tentatively TRBD1 or TRBD2 (5 bases each). Per the germline V gene, CDR1 is ENHRY and CDR2 is SYGVKD. The CDR3 totals 12 residues.

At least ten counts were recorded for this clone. The CDR3 sequence is CSASPSGRAGEQYF. The DNA of the CDR3 is TGCAGTGCTAGCCCTAGCGGGAGGGCCGGGGAGCAGTACTTC. This rearrangement joins TRBV20-1 to TRBJ2-7; 12 bases align to TRBD2. V shed 3 bases and J 7 bases; nucleotides not matched to a gene: 7. The germline CDR1 and CDR2 sequences are DFQATT and SNEGSKA (reference sequence). This CDR3 comprises 14 residues.

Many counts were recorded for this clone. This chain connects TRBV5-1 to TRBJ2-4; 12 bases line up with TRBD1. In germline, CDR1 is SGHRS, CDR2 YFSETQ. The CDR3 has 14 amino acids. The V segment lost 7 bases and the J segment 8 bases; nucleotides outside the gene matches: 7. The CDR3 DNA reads TGCGCCAGCTCCTTGGGACAGGGGGCGGACATTCAGTACTTC. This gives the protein CASSLGQGADIQYF.

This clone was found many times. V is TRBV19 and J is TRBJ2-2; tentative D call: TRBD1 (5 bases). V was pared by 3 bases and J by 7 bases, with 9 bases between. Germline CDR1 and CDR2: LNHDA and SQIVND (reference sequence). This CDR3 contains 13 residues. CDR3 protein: CASSIQGSGELFF. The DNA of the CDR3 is TGTGCCAGTAGTATCCAGGGAAGCGGGGAGCTGTTTTTT.